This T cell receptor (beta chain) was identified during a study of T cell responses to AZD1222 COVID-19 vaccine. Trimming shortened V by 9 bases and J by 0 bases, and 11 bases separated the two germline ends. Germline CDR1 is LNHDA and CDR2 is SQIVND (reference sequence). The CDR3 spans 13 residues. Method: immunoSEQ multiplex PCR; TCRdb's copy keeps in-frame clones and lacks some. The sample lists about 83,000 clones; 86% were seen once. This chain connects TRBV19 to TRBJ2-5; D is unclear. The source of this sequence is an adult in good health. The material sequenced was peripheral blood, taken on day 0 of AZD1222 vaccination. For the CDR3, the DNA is TGTGCCAGCGCGCGCGCCCACCAAGAGACCCAGTACTTC. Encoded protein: CASARAHQETQYF.